This T cell receptor (beta chain) was documented in a study of blood T cell repertoires in COVID-19. Background on the study: Specimens from acute and convalescent COVID-19 originated in the United States, Italy and Spain.

Original data processing: Reference gene primer amplification gave estimated nucleated cell counts. The table came from immunoSEQ multiplex PCR; TCRdb's copy has only in-frame clones and leaves some out. V, J and clone size reflect that table, while D and trimming were determined from the DNA. The sample carries roughly 120,000 clones, more than 70% recorded once. Those enrolled in Seattle joined during active infection and were followed longitudinally afterward. The germline gives CDR1 SGHTA, CDR2 FQGNSA. V was shortened by 0 bases and J by 7 bases, with 10 bases between the two germline ends. CDR3 length: 15 residues.

The chain combines TRBV7-2 with TRBJ1-6; D gene uncertain. The source material was peripheral blood. This receptor was identified in a woman over 75 with COVID-19, enrolled during active disease. The CDR3 DNA is TGTGCCAGCAGCTTAGCGGTGAGGTCCAATTCACCCCTCCACTTT. This encodes CASSLAVRSNSPLHF.